This T cell receptor (beta chain) appears in the sequencing data of a study of blood T cell repertoires in COVID-19. Study overall: The study drew acute and convalescent COVID-19 samples from the United States, Italy and Spain.

Recovered status applied to Cohort 3 donors who had two consecutive negative PCRs. It also applied to those with clearance or with symptom resolution. Notes on this clone: This sample also contains other DNA sequences that code for the same CDR3.

The germline V gene encodes CDR1 SEHNR and CDR2 FQNEAQ (reference sequence). The CDR3 has 16 residues. Trimming took 5 bases from V and 2 from J; bases not matched to a gene: 8. Sequenced by immunoSEQ multiplex PCR; TCRdb stores in-frame clones only, minus some. The repertoire holds about 310,000 clones, with around nine tenths as singletons. This clonotype was sampled from a woman in her 40s who had recovered from COVID-19. This rearrangement joins TRBV7-9 to TRBJ2-1; 8 bases agree with TRBD2. Input material: PBMCs or T cells enriched from blood (not recorded which). The CDR3: CASSPRGAGAYNEQFF. CDR3 sequence (DNA): TGTGCCAGCAGCCCCCGGGGAGCGGGGGCCTACAATGAGCAGTTCTTC.